This T cell receptor beta chain is from a study of blood T cell repertoires in COVID-19. TCRdb keeps only in-frame clones here, not all; method: immunoSEQ multiplex PCR. The sample includes 130,000 or so clones, about 88% of them seen just once. CDR3 size: 16 residues. CDR1 and CDR2 (germline): SNHLY, FYNNEI. J lost 4 bases, V lost 6 bases, and 9 bases had no gene match. The chain employs TRBV2 and TRBJ1-4; 9 bases are shared with TRBD1. The clonotype was recovered from a human donor in a cohort sampled during active COVID-19. What was sequenced was peripheral blood. The CDR3 here is CASRGVDRGSNEKLFF. DNA of the CDR3: TGTGCCAGCAGGGGGGTGGACAGGGGAAGTAATGAAAAACTGTTTTTT.